This TCR beta chain came from a study of T cells expressing NK-cell markers. Overall study: Seven sequenced donors out of eight were HCMV-seropositive, one seronegative. Findings of the study overall: NKG2C+ dominant clonotypes from 5 to 7 donors made up about 1.0-7.5% of CD8+ T cells. No clear determination of HCMV specificity was made for expanded NKG2C+ T cell clones.

Production of TCR beta cDNA relied on 5'RACE template switching with UMIs. TCRdb re-analyzed the 5' RACE reads; it lists each CDR3 protein once, without DNA. The specimen's table records some 600,000 distinct CDR3 sequences. This CDR3 comprises 15 residues. CDR1 is MNHEY, CDR2 SVGAGI, per germline. Notes on this clonotype: Its antigen is undetermined.

The chain recombines TRBV6-5 with TRBJ2-4; with no DNA, the TCRdb D assignment of TRBD2 cannot be verified. This clonotype was sampled from a young man in good health. The sequenced material came from blood T cells: a sorted CD56 or NKG2C T cell subset, CD4+ or CD8+ T cells, or bulk PBMC T cells (not recorded which). This CDR3 is CASSPTGLSENIQYF.